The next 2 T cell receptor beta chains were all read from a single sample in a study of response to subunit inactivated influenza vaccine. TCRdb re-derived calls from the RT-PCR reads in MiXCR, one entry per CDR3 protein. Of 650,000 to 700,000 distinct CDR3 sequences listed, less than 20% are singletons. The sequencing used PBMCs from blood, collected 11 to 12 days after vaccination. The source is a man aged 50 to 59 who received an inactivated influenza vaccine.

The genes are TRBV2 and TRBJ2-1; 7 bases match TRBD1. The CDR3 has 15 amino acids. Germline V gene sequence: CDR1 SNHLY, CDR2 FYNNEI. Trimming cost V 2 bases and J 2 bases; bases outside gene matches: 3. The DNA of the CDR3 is TGTGCCAGCAGTGAAAGAACAGGGGCCTACAATGAGCAGTTCTTC. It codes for CASSERTGAYNEQFF.

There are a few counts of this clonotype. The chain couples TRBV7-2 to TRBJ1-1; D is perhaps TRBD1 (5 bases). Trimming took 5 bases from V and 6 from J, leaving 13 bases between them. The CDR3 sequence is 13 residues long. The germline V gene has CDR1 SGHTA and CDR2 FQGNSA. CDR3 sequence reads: CASSVAGAAEAFF. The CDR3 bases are TGTGCCAGCAGCGTGGCTGGGGCCGCTGAAGCTTTCTTT.